Below, 10 T cell receptor beta chains from the same sample are listed, as sequenced in a study of cytomegalovirus exposure and HLA in healthy donors. This table comes from immunoSEQ multiplex PCR, and its TCRdb copy is limited to in-frame clones, with some not included. The sample has 150,000 to 200,000 clones, roughly nine tenths seen once. Sequenced input: PBMCs. Receptors were obtained from a woman aged 18-35 years in good health and CMV-seropositive.

The V call is TRBV7-3, the J call TRBJ2-3; TRBD2 might be the D (6 bases). The CDR3 contains 16 residues. CDR1 is SGHTA, CDR2 FQGTGA, per germline. V lost 5 bases and J 0 bases, leaving 15 bases between the germline ends. The CDR3, as DNA: TGTGCCAGCAGCCCGAAGGGCGGGGCGAGCACAGATACGCAGTATTTT. It yields the protein CASSPKGGASTDTQYF.

This clone was observed a single time. The rearrangement uses TRBV5-1 and TRBJ1-3, with a possible D match to TRBD1 (5 bases). With 4 bases removed from V and 2 bases from J, the gap between germline ends came to 10 bases. Germline values: CDR1 SGHRS, CDR2 YFSETQ. The CDR3 loop spans 14 amino acids. The CDR3 here is CASSPQGPGNTIYF. The CDR3 DNA is TGCGCCAGCAGCCCCCAGGGTCCTGGAAACACCATATATTTT.

The chain employs TRBV5-4 and TRBJ2-7, with 14 bases aligning to TRBD2. The CDR3 is made up of 15 amino acids. Germline-derived CDR1 and CDR2 are SGHNT and YYREEE (reference sequence). V trimming: 0 bases; J trimming: 7 bases; junction bases outside the gene matches: 3. CDR3 coding DNA: TGTGCCAGCAGCTTGGGACTAGCGGGAGGGGAGGAGCAGTACTTC. It is translated as CASSLGLAGGEEQYF.

CDR3 DNA: TGTGCCAGCGAGGGACTAGCGGCCACAGATACGCAGTATTTT. Protein: CASEGLAATDTQYF. The chain is built from TRBV7-8 and TRBJ2-3, with 11 bases matching TRBD2. V shed 8 bases and J 2 bases; nucleotides not matched to a gene: 3. Per germline, CDR1 SGHVS and CDR2 FQNEAQ. The CDR3 has 14 residues.

The rearrangement uses TRBV13 and TRBJ2-3; TRBD1 matches 9 bases. V gave up 6 bases and J gave up 8 bases; unmatched junction bases: 3. From germline, CDR1 is PRHDT and CDR2 FYEKMQ (reference sequence). CDR3 size: 12 residues. The CDR3 here is CASSRQGGTQYF. The DNA of the CDR3 is TGTGCCAGCAGTCGACAGGGGGGTACGCAGTATTTT.

This sequence joins TRBV4-3 and TRBJ2-3, with 8 bases aligning to TRBD1. Unmatched junction bases numbered 6, after V lost 5 bases and J lost 5 bases. Germline values: CDR1 LGHNA, CDR2 YSLEER. This CDR3 is built from 14 residues. CDR3 nucleotide sequence: TGCGCCAGCAGCGAGGACAGGGCTGGAGATACGCAGTATTTT. Translating it yields CASSEDRAGDTQYF.

J is TRBJ2-1 and V is TRBV19; D remains unclear. V lost 3 bases and J 4 bases, leaving 7 bases between the germline ends. The germline V gene encodes CDR1 LNHDA and CDR2 SQIVND (reference sequence). The CDR3 spans 13 residues. CDR3 region: CASSMWLYNEQFF. CDR3 DNA sequence: TGTGCCAGTAGTATGTGGCTTTACAATGAGCAGTTCTTC.

The chain joins TRBV2 to TRBJ2-1; TRBD2 matches at 10 bases. Germline V CDR1 and CDR2: SNHLY, FYNNEI. V lost 9 bases and J lost 0; bases outside the gene matches: 5. The CDR3 covers 15 residues. The CDR3 region is CARNSGGSSYNEQFF. Written as DNA, the CDR3 is TGTGCCAGGAATAGCGGGGGGAGCTCCTACAATGAGCAGTTCTTC.

V gene TRBV2 combines with J gene TRBJ2-7, with 12 bases fitting TRBD2. Trimming cost V 6 bases and J 5 bases; bases outside gene matches: 5. Per germline, CDR1 SNHLY and CDR2 FYNNEI. This CDR3 has 14 residues. This CDR3 reads CASRSSGRADEQYF. For the CDR3, the DNA is TGTGCCAGCAGGTCTAGCGGGAGGGCCGACGAGCAGTACTTC.

The J gene is TRBJ2-7, the V gene TRBV4-3; D remains ambiguous. The germline V and J ends were trimmed by 1 base and 6 bases, with 10 bases remaining between them. Germline loops: CDR1 LGHNA, CDR2 YSLEER. There are 13 residues in the CDR3. CDR3 in amino acids: CASSQVHRSEQYF. The CDR3 DNA is TGCGCCAGCAGCCAAGTTCACCGGAGCGAGCAGTACTTC.